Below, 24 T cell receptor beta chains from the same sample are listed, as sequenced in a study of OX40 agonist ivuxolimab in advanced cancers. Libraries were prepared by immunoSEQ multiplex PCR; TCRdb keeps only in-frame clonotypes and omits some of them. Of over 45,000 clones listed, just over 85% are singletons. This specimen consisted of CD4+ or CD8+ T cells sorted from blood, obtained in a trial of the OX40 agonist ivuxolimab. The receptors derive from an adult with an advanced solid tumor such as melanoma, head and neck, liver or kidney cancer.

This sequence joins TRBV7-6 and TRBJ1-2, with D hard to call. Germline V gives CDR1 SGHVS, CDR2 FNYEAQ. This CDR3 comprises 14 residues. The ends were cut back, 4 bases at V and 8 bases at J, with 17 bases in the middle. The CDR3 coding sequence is TGTGCCAGCAGCTCGGACGGCGGCCTAACCGGCTACACCTTC. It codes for CASSSDGGLTGYTF.

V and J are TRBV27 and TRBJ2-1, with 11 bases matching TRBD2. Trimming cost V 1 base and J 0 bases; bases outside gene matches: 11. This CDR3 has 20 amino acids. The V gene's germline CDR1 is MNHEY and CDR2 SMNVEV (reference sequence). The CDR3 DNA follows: TGTGCCAGCAGTTTATTTGGTGTTAGCGGGGGGGTGTTCTCCTACAATGAGCAGTTCTTC. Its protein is CASSLFGVSGGVFSYNEQFF.

CDR3 nucleotides: TGCGCCAGCAGCAGGGGGACGACAGATACGCAGTATTTT. This sequence encodes CASSRGTTDTQYF. V usage is TRBV5-1 and J usage is TRBJ2-3, with D perhaps matching TRBD1 (6 bases). CDR1 and CDR2 from the germline V gene are SGHRS and YFSETQ. Trimming pared 4 bases from V and 3 bases from J, leaving 9 bases between. The CDR3 has 13 amino acids.

The DNA for the CDR3 is TGTGCCAGTAGTACCTCTAGAAGCTCCTACGAGCAGTACTTC. As protein: CASSTSRSSYEQYF. This sequence joins TRBV19 and TRBJ2-7; D remains unclear. Germline V gene sequence: CDR1 LNHDA, CDR2 SQIVND (reference sequence). Trimming shortened V by 4 bases and J by 0 bases, and 10 bases separated the two germline ends. There are 14 residues in the CDR3. Full variable domain (missing parts from reference TRBV19 and TRBJ2-7): DGGITQSPKYLFRKEGQNVTLSCEQNLNHDAMYWYRQDPGQGLRLIYYSQIVNDFQKGDIAEGYSVSREKKESFPLTVTSAQKNPTAFYLCASSTSRSSYEQYFGPGTRLTVT.

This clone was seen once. CDR3 sequence reads: CASRYGQADGYTF. In nucleotides, the CDR3 is TGTGCCAGCAGATACGGACAGGCTGATGGCTACACCTTC. This rearrangement joins TRBV2 to TRBJ1-2; 7 nucleotides line up with TRBD1. CDR3 length equals 13 residues. CDR1 is SNHLY and CDR2 is FYNNEI in the germline V gene. V lost 6 bases to trimming and J lost 6 bases; unmatched junction nucleotides: 7.

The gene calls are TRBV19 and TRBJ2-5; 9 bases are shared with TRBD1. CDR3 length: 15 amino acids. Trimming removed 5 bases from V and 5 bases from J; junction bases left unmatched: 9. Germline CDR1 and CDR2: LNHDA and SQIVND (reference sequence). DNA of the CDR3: TGTGCCAGTAGTGGAAGGACAGGGGTGTGGGAGACCCAGTACTTC. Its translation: CASSGRTGVWETQYF. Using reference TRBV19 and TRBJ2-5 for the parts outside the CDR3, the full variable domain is DGGITQSPKYLFRKEGQNVTLSCEQNLNHDAMYWYRQDPGQGLRLIYYSQIVNDFQKGDIAEGYSVSREKKESFPLTVTSAQKNPTAFYLCASSGRTGVWETQYFGPGTRLLVL.

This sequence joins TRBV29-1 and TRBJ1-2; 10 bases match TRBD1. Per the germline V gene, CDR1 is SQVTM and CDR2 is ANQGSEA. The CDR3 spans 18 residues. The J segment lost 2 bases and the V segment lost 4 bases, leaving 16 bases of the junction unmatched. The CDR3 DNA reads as TGCAGCGTTGGTGAAGGTTGGGACAGGGGAACGAAGAACTATGGCTACACCTTC. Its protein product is CSVGEGWDRGTKNYGYTF.

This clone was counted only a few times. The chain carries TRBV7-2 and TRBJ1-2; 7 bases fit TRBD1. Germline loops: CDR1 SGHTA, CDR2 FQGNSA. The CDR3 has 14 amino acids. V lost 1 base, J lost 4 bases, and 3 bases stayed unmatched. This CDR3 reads CASSLGGQSYGYTF. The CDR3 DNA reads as TGTGCCAGCAGCTTAGGGGGACAGTCCTATGGCTACACCTTC. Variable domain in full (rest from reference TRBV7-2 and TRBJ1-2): GAGVSQSPSNKVTEKGKDVELRCDPISGHTALYWYRQSLGQGLEFLIYFQGNSAPDKSGLPSDRFSAERTGGSVSTLTIQRTQQEDSAVYLCASSLGGQSYGYTFGSGTRLTVV.

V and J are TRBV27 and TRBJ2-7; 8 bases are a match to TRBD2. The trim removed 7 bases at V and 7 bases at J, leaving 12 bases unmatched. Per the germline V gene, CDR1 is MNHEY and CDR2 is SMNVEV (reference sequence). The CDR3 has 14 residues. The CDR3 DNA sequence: TGTGCCAGCAATCTACGGGGGGGGACGAGGGAGCAGTACTTC. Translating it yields CASNLRGGTREQYF.

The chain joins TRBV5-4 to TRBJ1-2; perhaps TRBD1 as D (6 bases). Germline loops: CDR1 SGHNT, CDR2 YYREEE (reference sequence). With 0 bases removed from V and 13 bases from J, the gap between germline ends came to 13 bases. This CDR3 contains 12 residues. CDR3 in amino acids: CASSLVQQQGTF. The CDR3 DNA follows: TGTGCCAGCAGCTTGGTACAACAACAGGGCACCTTC. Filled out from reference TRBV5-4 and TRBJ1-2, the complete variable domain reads ETGVTQSPTHLIKTRGQQVTLRCSSQSGHNTVSWYQQALGQGPQFIFQYYREEENGRGNFPPRFSGLQFPNYSSELNVNALELDDSALYLCASSLVQQQGTFGSGTRLTVV.

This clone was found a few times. In nucleotides, the CDR3 is TGTGCCAGCAGACAGGGGTCGGGCAATCAGCCCCAGCATTTT. It translates to CASRQGSGNQPQHF. The chain links TRBV19 to TRBJ1-5; TRBD1 matches at 8 bases. With 9 bases clipped from V and 2 bases from J, the junction kept 6 bases outside the gene matches. Germline V gene data show CDR1 as LNHDA and CDR2 as SQIVND (reference sequence). This CDR3 is 14 amino acids long.

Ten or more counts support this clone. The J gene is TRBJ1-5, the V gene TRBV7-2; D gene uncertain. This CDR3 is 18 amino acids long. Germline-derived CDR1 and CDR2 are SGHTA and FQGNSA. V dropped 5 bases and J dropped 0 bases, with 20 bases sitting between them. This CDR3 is CASSPGRGRTFSNQPQHF. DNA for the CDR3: TGTGCCAGCAGCCCTGGGCGCGGACGGACTTTTAGCAATCAGCCCCAGCATTTT.

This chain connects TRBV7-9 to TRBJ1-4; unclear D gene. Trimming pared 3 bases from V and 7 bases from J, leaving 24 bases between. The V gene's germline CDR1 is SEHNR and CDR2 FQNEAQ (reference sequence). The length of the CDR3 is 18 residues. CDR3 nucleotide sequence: TGTGCCAGCAGCTTGGGAGGGTTCTCAGGCCTAGGACCTGAAAAACTGTTTTTT. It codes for CASSLGGFSGLGPEKLFF. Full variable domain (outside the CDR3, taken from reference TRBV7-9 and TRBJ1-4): DTGVSQNPRHKITKRGQNVTFRCDPISEHNRLYWYRQTLGQGPEFLTYFQNEAQLEKSRLLSDRFSAERPKGSFSTLEIQRTEQGDSAMYLCASSLGGFSGLGPEKLFFGSGTQLSVL.

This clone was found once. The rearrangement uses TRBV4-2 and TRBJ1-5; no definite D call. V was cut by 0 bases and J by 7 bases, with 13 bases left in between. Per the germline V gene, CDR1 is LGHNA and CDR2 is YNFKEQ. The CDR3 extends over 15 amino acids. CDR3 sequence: CASSQDYRQWQPQHF. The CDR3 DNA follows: TGTGCCAGCAGCCAAGATTATAGACAATGGCAGCCCCAGCATTTT.

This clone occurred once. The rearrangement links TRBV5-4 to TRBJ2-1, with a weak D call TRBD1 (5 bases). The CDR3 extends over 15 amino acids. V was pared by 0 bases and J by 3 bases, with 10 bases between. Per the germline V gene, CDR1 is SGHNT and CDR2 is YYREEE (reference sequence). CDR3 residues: CASSLVGANYNEQFF. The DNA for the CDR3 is TGTGCCAGCAGCTTGGTAGGGGCCAACTACAATGAGCAGTTCTTC.

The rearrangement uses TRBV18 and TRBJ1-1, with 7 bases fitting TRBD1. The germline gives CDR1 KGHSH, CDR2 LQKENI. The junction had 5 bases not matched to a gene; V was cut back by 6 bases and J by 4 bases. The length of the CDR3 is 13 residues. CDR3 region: CASSDREVTEAFF. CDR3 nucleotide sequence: TGTGCCAGCTCCGACAGGGAGGTCACTGAAGCTTTCTTT.

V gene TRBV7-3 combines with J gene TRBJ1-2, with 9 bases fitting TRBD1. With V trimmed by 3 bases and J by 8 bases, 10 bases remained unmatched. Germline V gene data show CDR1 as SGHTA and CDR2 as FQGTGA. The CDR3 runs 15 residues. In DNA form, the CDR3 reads TGTGCCAGCAGCTTCGACAGGGGGGAGGTAGAAGGCTACACCTTC. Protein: CASSFDRGEVEGYTF.

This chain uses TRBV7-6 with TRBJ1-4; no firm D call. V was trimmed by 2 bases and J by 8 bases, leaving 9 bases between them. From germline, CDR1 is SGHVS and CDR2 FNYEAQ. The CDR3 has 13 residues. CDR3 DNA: TGTGCCAGCAGCTTAAAAGGCCCAGAAAAACTGTTTTTT. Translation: CASSLKGPEKLFF.

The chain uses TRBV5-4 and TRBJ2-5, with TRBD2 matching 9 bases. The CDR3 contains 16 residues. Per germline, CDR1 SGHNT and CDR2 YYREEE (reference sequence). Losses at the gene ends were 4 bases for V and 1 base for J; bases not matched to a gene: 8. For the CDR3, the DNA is TGTGCCAGCAGCCTGGGGGGAGCGGGGGGCCAAGAGACCCAGTACTTC. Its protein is CASSLGGAGGQETQYF.

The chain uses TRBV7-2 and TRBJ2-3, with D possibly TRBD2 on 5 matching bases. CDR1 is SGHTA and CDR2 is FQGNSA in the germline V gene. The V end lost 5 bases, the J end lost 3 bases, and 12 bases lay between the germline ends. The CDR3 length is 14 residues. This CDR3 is CASSISTRTDTQYF. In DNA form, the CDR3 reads TGTGCCAGCAGCATATCTACTAGAACAGATACGCAGTATTTT.

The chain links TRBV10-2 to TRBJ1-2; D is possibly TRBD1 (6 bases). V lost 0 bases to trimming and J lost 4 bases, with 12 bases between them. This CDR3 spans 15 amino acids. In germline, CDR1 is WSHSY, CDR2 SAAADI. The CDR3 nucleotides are TGCGCCAGCAGTGAGTCGAAGGGGGGCGCCTATGGCTACACCTTC. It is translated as CASSESKGGAYGYTF.

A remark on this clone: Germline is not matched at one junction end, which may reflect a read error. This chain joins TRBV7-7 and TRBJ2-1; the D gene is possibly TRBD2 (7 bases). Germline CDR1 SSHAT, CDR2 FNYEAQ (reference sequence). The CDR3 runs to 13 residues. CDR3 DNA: TGTGCTAGCAGCTTAGGGGGGGCGAATGAGCAGTTCTTC. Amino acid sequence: CASSLGGANEQFF.

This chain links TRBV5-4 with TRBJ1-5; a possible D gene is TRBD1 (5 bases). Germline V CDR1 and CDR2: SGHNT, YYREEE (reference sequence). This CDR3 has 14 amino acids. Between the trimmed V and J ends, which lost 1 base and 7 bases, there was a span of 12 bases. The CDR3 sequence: CASSLLGERQPQHF. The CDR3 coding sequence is TGTGCCAGCAGCTTGTTAGGGGAAAGACAGCCCCAGCATTTT.

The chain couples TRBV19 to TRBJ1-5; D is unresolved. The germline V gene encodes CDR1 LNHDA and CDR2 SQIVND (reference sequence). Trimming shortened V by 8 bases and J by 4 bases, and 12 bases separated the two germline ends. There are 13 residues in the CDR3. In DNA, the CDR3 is TGTGCCAGTTCTTCCTGGCCTAATCAGCCCCAGCATTTT. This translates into CASSSWPNQPQHF. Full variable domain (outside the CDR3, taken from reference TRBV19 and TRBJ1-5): DGGITQSPKYLFRKEGQNVTLSCEQNLNHDAMYWYRQDPGQGLRLIYYSQIVNDFQKGDIAEGYSVSREKKESFPLTVTSAQKNPTAFYLCASSSWPNQPQHFGDGTRLSIL.